These T cell receptor beta chains were read from a single sample in a study of blood T cell repertoires in COVID-19. Profiling relied on immunoSEQ multiplex PCR, and the TCRdb table lists in-frame clones only, not all of them. This table holds approximately 290,000 clones, approximately 90% found once. The material sequenced was peripheral blood. These receptor sequences come from a man aged 30 to 45 with acute or convalescent COVID-19. The CDR3 runs from the conserved cysteine through the conserved F or W. A D gene is named only where the DNA matches it firmly. Where a row states a size, it is once, few, many or the class of an expanded clone; other rows omit it.

cdr3_nt: TGTGCCAGCTCCTGGGGGCGGAACACTGAAGCTTTCTTT
cdr3_aa: CASSWGRNTEAFF
clone_size: .
j_call: TRBJ1-1
v_call: TRBV18
d_call: .

cdr3_nt: TGTGCCAGCAGCCAGGGACAGGGGGCTTCACCCCTCCACTTT
cdr3_aa: CASSQGQGASPLHF
clone_size: .
j_call: TRBJ1-6
v_call: TRBV7-9
d_call: TRBD1

cdr3_nt: TGTGCCAGCTCACCAGACAGTAACTATGGCTACACCTTC
cdr3_aa: CASSPDSNYGYTF
clone_size: .
j_call: TRBJ1-2
v_call: TRBV18
d_call: .

cdr3_nt: TGTGCCAGCAGCCCGGGACTAGCGGGGGGCTCCTACAATGAGCAGTTCTTC
cdr3_aa: CASSPGLAGGSYNEQFF
clone_size: once
j_call: TRBJ2-1
v_call: TRBV3-1/TRBV3-2
d_call: TRBD2

cdr3_nt: TGTGCCAGCAGTGACAGGAAATTCTCTGGAAACACCATATATTTT
cdr3_aa: CASSDRKFSGNTIYF
clone_size: few
j_call: TRBJ1-3
v_call: TRBV28
d_call: .

cdr3_nt: TGTGCCTCTATTGGCGGGACTAGCGGGAGATGGACTGAGCAGTTCTTC
cdr3_aa: CASIGGTSGRWTEQFF
clone_size: once
j_call: TRBJ2-1
v_call: TRBV3-1/TRBV3-2
d_call: TRBD2

cdr3_nt: TGTGCCAGCAGCATGGAGGGGGAGCAGTTCTTC
cdr3_aa: CASSMEGEQFF
clone_size: .
j_call: TRBJ2-1
v_call: TRBV6-2/TRBV6-3
d_call: .

cdr3_nt: TGTGCCAGCAGCAACCGACTAGCGGGGGACCAAGAGACCCAGTACTTC
cdr3_aa: CASSNRLAGDQETQYF
clone_size: .
j_call: TRBJ2-5
v_call: TRBV13
d_call: TRBD2

cdr3_nt: TGTGCCTGGAGTGCAGGGGGCTTAAGTGGTGGCTACACCTTC
cdr3_aa: CAWSAGGLSGGYTF
clone_size: .
j_call: TRBJ1-2
v_call: TRBV30
d_call: TRBD1

cdr3_nt: TGTGCCAGCAGCGTAGGGGCCGGGATGGGCACCGGGGAGCTGTTTTTT
cdr3_aa: CASSVGAGMGTGELFF
clone_size: .
j_call: TRBJ2-2
v_call: TRBV9
d_call: .

cdr3_nt: TGTGCCAGTAGTCCGGAGGGGACGAACTATGGCTACACCTTC
cdr3_aa: CASSPEGTNYGYTF
clone_size: .
j_call: TRBJ1-2
v_call: TRBV19
d_call: .

cdr3_nt: TGTGCCAGCAGACGGACAGGGGACAATGAGCAGTTCTTC
cdr3_aa: CASRRTGDNEQFF
clone_size: .
j_call: TRBJ2-1
v_call: TRBV28
d_call: TRBD1

cdr3_nt: TGCGCCAGCAGCCACCTACTAGCGGGAGTTCTTGTTGAGCAGTTCTTC
cdr3_aa: CASSHLLAGVLVEQFF
clone_size: .
j_call: TRBJ2-1
v_call: TRBV4-1
d_call: TRBD2

cdr3_nt: TGTGCCAGCAGTGATGGGGGGAGTTGGGGTAAACCCCAGCATTTT
cdr3_aa: CASSDGGSWGKPQHF
clone_size: .
j_call: TRBJ1-5
v_call: TRBV2
d_call: .

cdr3_nt: TGTGCCAGCAGCATCGGACAGGGGCGAGGGAACACTGAAGCTTTCTTT
cdr3_aa: CASSIGQGRGNTEAFF
clone_size: .
j_call: TRBJ1-1
v_call: TRBV9
d_call: TRBD1

cdr3_nt: TGCGCCAGCAGCCAAGTAACGACAAGCATGAACACTGAAGCTTTCTTT
cdr3_aa: CASSQVTTSMNTEAFF
clone_size: .
j_call: TRBJ1-1
v_call: TRBV4-1
d_call: .

cdr3_nt: TGTGCCAGCAGTCGCCACAGGGGAGAAGGCTACACCTTC
cdr3_aa: CASSRHRGEGYTF
clone_size: .
j_call: TRBJ1-2
v_call: TRBV28
d_call: TRBD1

cdr3_nt: TGCAGCGTTGAAGTGGGGGGGTCGGGAAGCTACACCTTC
cdr3_aa: CSVEVGGSGSYTF
clone_size: .
j_call: TRBJ1-2
v_call: TRBV29-1
d_call: .

cdr3_nt: TGTGCCGTCCTCCGGGGACAGGCCAACACCGGGGAGCTGTTTTTT
cdr3_aa: CAVLRGQANTGELFF
clone_size: .
j_call: TRBJ2-2
v_call: TRBV10-3
d_call: TRBD1

cdr3_nt: TGTGCCAGCTCACCACCGCTCCGAGGGATCGAGCAGTTCTTC
cdr3_aa: CASSPPLRGIEQFF
clone_size: .
j_call: TRBJ2-1
v_call: TRBV18
d_call: .

cdr3_nt: TGTGCTAGTGGCCCTTACAATGAGCAGTTCTTC
cdr3_aa: CASGPYNEQFF
clone_size: .
j_call: TRBJ2-1
v_call: TRBV12-5
d_call: .

cdr3_nt: TGCGCCAGCAGCTCCGGACTAGCGGGGGGGAATGAGCAGTTCTTC
cdr3_aa: CASSSGLAGGNEQFF
clone_size: .
j_call: TRBJ2-1
v_call: TRBV5-1
d_call: TRBD2

cdr3_nt: TGCGCCAGCAGCTTGCCGGGAAACACCATATATTTT
cdr3_aa: CASSLPGNTIYF
clone_size: .
j_call: TRBJ1-3
v_call: TRBV5-1
d_call: .

cdr3_nt: TGTGCCAGTAGTACAAACAGGGGGCGCGGGAACTATGGCTACACCTTC
cdr3_aa: CASSTNRGRGNYGYTF
clone_size: few
j_call: TRBJ1-2
v_call: TRBV19
d_call: TRBD1

cdr3_nt: TGCGCCAGCAGCGCCGGGACAGACAATGAGCAGTTCTTC
cdr3_aa: CASSAGTDNEQFF
clone_size: .
j_call: TRBJ2-1
v_call: TRBV5-1
d_call: TRBD1

cdr3_nt: TGTGCCAGCAGTTGGGGGCAAAATCAGCCCCAGCATTTT
cdr3_aa: CASSWGQNQPQHF
clone_size: .
j_call: TRBJ1-5
v_call: TRBV12-3/TRBV12-4
d_call: .

cdr3_nt: TGTGCCTGGAGTGTGGGGGACACCTACAATGAGCAGTTCTTC
cdr3_aa: CAWSVGDTYNEQFF
clone_size: .
j_call: TRBJ2-1
v_call: TRBV30
d_call: .

cdr3_nt: TGTGCCAGCGCCCTCCAAGGGGGCGAGGACTACAATGAGCAGTTCTTC
cdr3_aa: CASALQGGEDYNEQFF
clone_size: .
j_call: TRBJ2-1
v_call: TRBV2
d_call: TRBD1

cdr3_nt: TGTGCCAGCAGATCCGGGACAGGGGGAGGGAGAAAAACTGAAGCTTTCTTT
cdr3_aa: CASRSGTGGGRKTEAFF
clone_size: .
j_call: TRBJ1-1
v_call: TRBV28
d_call: TRBD1

cdr3_nt: TGTGCCAGCAGCTCCACTACGGGAGCCAACAATGAGCAGTTCTTC
cdr3_aa: CASSSTTGANNEQFF
clone_size: .
j_call: TRBJ2-1
v_call: TRBV21-1
d_call: .

cdr3_nt: TGTGCCTGGAGTAAAACAGGGTATGAGCAGTTCTTC
cdr3_aa: CAWSKTGYEQFF
clone_size: .
j_call: TRBJ2-1
v_call: TRBV30
d_call: .

cdr3_nt: TGTGCCAGCAGCCAAGAAGAGTGGGGGGGGCCAGATACGCAGTATTTT
cdr3_aa: CASSQEEWGGPDTQYF
clone_size: .
j_call: TRBJ2-3
v_call: TRBV3-1/TRBV3-2
d_call: .

cdr3_nt: TGTGCCAGCAGCTTTGGAGGGACAGACCGTGAAGCTTTCTTT
cdr3_aa: CASSFGGTDREAFF
clone_size: .
j_call: TRBJ1-1
v_call: TRBV5-4
d_call: TRBD1

cdr3_nt: TGTGCCAGCAGCTTATTTCGAAGGGAGAAATCTAACTATGGCTACACCTTC
cdr3_aa: CASSLFRREKSNYGYTF
clone_size: .
j_call: TRBJ1-2
v_call: TRBV5-6
d_call: .

cdr3_nt: TGTGCCTGGAGTCGACCGGGACAGGGGGTCTATGGCTACACCTTC
cdr3_aa: CAWSRPGQGVYGYTF
clone_size: .
j_call: TRBJ1-2
v_call: TRBV30
d_call: TRBD1

cdr3_nt: TGTGCCAGCAGTTCGATAGTAGACAGGCCCGGCTACACCTTC
cdr3_aa: CASSSIVDRPGYTF
clone_size: .
j_call: TRBJ1-2
v_call: TRBV27
d_call: .

cdr3_nt: TGCGCCAGCAGCCCGGGACAGGGAAATTCACCCCTCCACTTT
cdr3_aa: CASSPGQGNSPLHF
clone_size: .
j_call: TRBJ1-6
v_call: TRBV5-1
d_call: TRBD1

cdr3_nt: TGTGCCAGCAGAAGTCAGGGGCTCTATGGCTACACCTTC
cdr3_aa: CASRSQGLYGYTF
clone_size: .
j_call: TRBJ1-2
v_call: TRBV5-6
d_call: .

cdr3_nt: TGTGCCAGCAGCGCGACCGGGACCTATAATTCACCCCTCCACTTT
cdr3_aa: CASSATGTYNSPLHF
clone_size: .
j_call: TRBJ1-6
v_call: TRBV9
d_call: .

cdr3_nt: TGTGCCAGCAGTAGGGACAGGGATAGCAATCAGCCCCAGCATTTT
cdr3_aa: CASSRDRDSNQPQHF
clone_size: .
j_call: TRBJ1-5
v_call: TRBV6-5
d_call: TRBD1